These 14 T cell receptor beta chains were sequenced from one sample in a study of CD8+ T cells in alopecia areata. Treatment reported: oral pan-JAK inhibitor, 5-10 mg twice daily. After isolation, RNA underwent reverse transcription to generate cDNA as the sequencing template. The table came from immunoSEQ multiplex PCR; TCRdb's copy has only in-frame clones and leaves some out. The sample has more than 150,000 clones; around 50% are singletons. Sequencing used CD8+ T cells sorted from blood, obtained at week 24, from a patient treated with tofacitinib. These receptor sequences come from a human donor with alopecia areata.

The chain is built from TRBV7-9 and TRBJ2-1; D is perhaps TRBD1 (6 bases). Germline V lookup: CDR1 SEHNR, CDR2 FQNEAQ (reference sequence). The CDR3 is made up of 15 amino acids. Deletions cut 1 base from V and 2 bases from J, with 9 bases between. The CDR3 DNA follows: TGTGCCAGCAGCTTAGGGACAGAACCCTACAATGAGCAGTTCTTC. Protein product: CASSLGTEPYNEQFF.

This clone appeared a few times. The gene calls are TRBV29-1 and TRBJ2-2; 8 nucleotides align to TRBD1. The J segment lost 3 bases and the V segment lost 6 bases, leaving 9 bases of the junction unmatched. Germline V CDR1 and CDR2: SQVTM, ANQGSEA. The CDR3 covers 15 residues. For the CDR3, the DNA is TGCAGCGTGAAGGACAGGGCGAGGGACACCGGGGAGCTGTTTTTT. It is translated as CSVKDRARDTGELFF.

This chain connects TRBV30 to TRBJ2-2; maybe TRBD1 (6 bases). Germline CDR1 reads GTSNPN; CDR2 reads SVGIG (reference sequence). The CDR3 spans 14 residues. The germline V and J ends were trimmed by 3 bases and 2 bases, with 10 bases remaining between them. This CDR3 reads CAWRPGQNTGELFF. The CDR3 nucleotides read TGTGCCTGGAGACCGGGACAAAACACCGGGGAGCTGTTTTTT.

The chain is built from TRBV2 and TRBJ2-7; D is possibly TRBD1 or TRBD2 (5 bases each). V dropped 7 bases and J dropped 2 bases, with 6 bases sitting between them. This CDR3 contains 11 residues. Germline V gene sequence: CDR1 SNHLY, CDR2 FYNNEI. DNA for the CDR3: TGTGCCAGCATGGGGGCCTACGAGCAGTACTTC. This gives the protein CASMGAYEQYF.

This clone appeared a few times. The CDR3 coding sequence is TGCGCCAGCAGCTTGGAGTCGGGGTACGAAGAGACCCAGTACTTC. Translating it yields CASSLESGYEETQYF. The chain recombines TRBV5-1 with TRBJ2-5, with a tentative D call TRBD2 (5 bases). V lost 0 bases and J lost 3, with 12 bases in between. This CDR3 is 15 amino acids long. Germline CDR1 SGHRS, CDR2 YFSETQ. Supplemented by reference TRBV5-1 and TRBJ2-5, the full variable domain reads KAGVTQTPRYLIKTRGQQVTLSCSPISGHRSVSWYQQTPGQGLQFLFEYFSETQRNKGNFPGRFSGRQFSNSRSEMNVSTLELGDSALYLCASSLESGYEETQYFGPGTRLLVL.

This clone has more than one count but fewer than ten. This chain joins TRBV29-1 and TRBJ1-1; no clear D gene. Trimming pared 0 bases from V and 5 bases from J, leaving 4 bases between. Germline V gene data show CDR1 as SQVTM and CDR2 as ANQGSEA. CDR3 length: 11 amino acids. The CDR3, as DNA: TGCAGCGTTGAAGAACCTACTGAAGCTTTCTTT. Residues: CSVEEPTEAFF.

The chain recombines TRBV30 with TRBJ2-7, with 7 bases aligning to TRBD1. This CDR3 region has 14 residues. Germline V gives CDR1 GTSNPN, CDR2 SVGIG (reference sequence). The V segment lost 5 bases and the J segment 1 base; nucleotides outside the gene matches: 8. The CDR3 loop is CAWELRDSSYEQYF. CDR3 nucleotides: TGTGCCTGGGAACTCCGGGACAGTTCCTACGAGCAGTACTTC. The full variable domain, with the rest looked up from reference TRBV30 and TRBJ2-7, is SQTIHQWPATLVQPVGSPLSLECTVEGTSNPNLYWYRQAAGRGLQLLFYSVGIGQISSEVPQNLSASRPQDRQFILSSKKLLLSDSGFYLCAWELRDSSYEQYFGPGTRLTVT.

This clone came up a few times. V usage is TRBV4-1 and J usage is TRBJ1-2, with 8 bases lining up with TRBD1. After removal of 1 base from V and 7 bases from J, the junction contained 8 bases not matched to a gene. This CDR3 is built from 15 residues. Germline CDR1 and CDR2: MGHRA and YSYEKL. As DNA, the CDR3 is TGCGCCAGCAGCCAAGTTACGGACAGGGAGGCTGGCTACACCTTC. This codes for CASSQVTDREAGYTF.

This chain joins TRBV6-5 and TRBJ1-2; D unclear. Deletions cut 2 bases from V and 6 bases from J, with 10 bases between. The CDR3 is 13 amino acids. Germline V gene data show CDR1 as MNHEY and CDR2 as SVGAGI. The CDR3 sequence: CASSYSSADGYTF. The DNA for the CDR3 is TGTGCCAGCAGTTACAGTTCAGCGGATGGCTACACCTTC.

This clone occurred a few times. The chain combines TRBV9 with TRBJ2-5; D remains ambiguous. The CDR3 is 15 amino acids. V was pared by 1 base and J by 1 base, with 11 bases between. Per the germline V gene, CDR1 is SGDLS and CDR2 is YYNGEE. The CDR3: CASSVSEARQETQYF. The CDR3 bases are TGTGCCAGCAGCGTAAGCGAGGCCCGCCAAGAGACCCAGTACTTC. Full variable domain (rest looked up from reference TRBV9 and TRBJ2-5): DSGVTQTPKHLITATGQRVTLRCSPRSGDLSVYWYQQSLDQGLQFLIQYYNGEERAKGNILERFSAQQFPDLHSELNLSSLELGDSALYFCASSVSEARQETQYFGPGTRLLVL.

The genes are TRBV11-2 and TRBJ2-7; 8 nucleotides match TRBD1. CDR3 length: 17 amino acids. CDR1 and CDR2 (germline): SGHAT, FQNNGV. V trimming: 2 bases; J trimming: 2 bases; junction bases outside the gene matches: 11. The CDR3 DNA reads TGTGCCAGCAGCTTATATCGGGCCGGGACAGGAACCTACGAGCAGTACTTC. Translating gives CASSLYRAGTGTYEQYF.

This sequence joins TRBV7-9 and TRBJ2-7; D remains ambiguous. V shed 7 bases and J shed 3 bases, with 13 bases lying between them. The CDR3 consists of 13 residues. The germline V gene has CDR1 SEHNR and CDR2 FQNEAQ (reference sequence). The CDR3, as DNA: TGTGCCAGCACCCAAGAGAGTGGCTACGAGCAGTACTTC. Its protein is CASTQESGYEQYF.

In this sample, this clone turned up once. V gene TRBV15 combines with J gene TRBJ2-7; D might be TRBD1 (5 bases). The CDR3 sequence is 13 residues long. Trimming removed 5 bases at V and 0 bases at J, with 8 bases between. The germline V gene has CDR1 LNHNV and CDR2 YYDKDF (reference sequence). The CDR3 sequence is CATSDSRSYEQYF. CDR3 coding DNA: TGTGCCACCAGCGACAGTCGCTCCTACGAGCAGTACTTC.

The V and J genes are TRBV10-3 and TRBJ1-5; no clear D gene. There are 13 residues in the CDR3. Germline V gene data show CDR1 as ENHRY and CDR2 as SYGVKD. Deletions cut 4 bases from V and 4 bases from J, with 8 bases between. In DNA, the CDR3 is TGTGCCATCAGTGGTTCAGAGAATCAGCCCCAGCATTTT. Its translation is CAISGSENQPQHF.